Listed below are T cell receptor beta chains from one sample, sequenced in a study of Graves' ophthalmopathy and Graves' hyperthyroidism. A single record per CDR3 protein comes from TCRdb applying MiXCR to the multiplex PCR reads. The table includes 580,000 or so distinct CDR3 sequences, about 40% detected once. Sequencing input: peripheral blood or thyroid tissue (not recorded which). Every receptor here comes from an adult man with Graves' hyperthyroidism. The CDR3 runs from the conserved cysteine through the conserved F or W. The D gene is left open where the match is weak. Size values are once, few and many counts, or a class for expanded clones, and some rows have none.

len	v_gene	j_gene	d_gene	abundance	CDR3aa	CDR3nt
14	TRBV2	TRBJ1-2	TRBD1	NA	CASSETGEDYGYTF	TGTGCCAGCAGTGAGACAGGGGAGGACTATGGCTACACCTTC
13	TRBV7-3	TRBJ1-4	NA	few	CASSFRGVEKLFF	TGTGCCAGCAGCTTCCGGGGAGTTGAAAAACTGTTTTTT
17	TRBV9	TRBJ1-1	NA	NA	CASSPPGTWAGNTEAFF	TGCGCCAGCAGCCCACCCGGGACATGGGCTGGAAACACTGAAGCTTTCTTT
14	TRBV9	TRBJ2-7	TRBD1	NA	CASSAGQGPYEQYF	TGTGCCAGCAGCGCCGGACAGGGACCATACGAGCAGTACTTC
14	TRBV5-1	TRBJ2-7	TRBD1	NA	CASSLSGGPCEQYF	TGCGCCAGCAGCTTGTCAGGGGGCCCCTGCGAGCAGTACTTC
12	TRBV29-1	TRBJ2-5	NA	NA	CSVVGGGETQYF	TGCAGCGTTGTTGGGGGAGGTGAGACCCAGTACTTC
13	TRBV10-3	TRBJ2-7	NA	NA	CAISESSSYEQYF	TGTGCCATCAGTGAGTCTAGCAGCTACGAGCAGTACTTC
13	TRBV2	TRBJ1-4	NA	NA	CASTGRVGGKLFF	TGTGCCAGCACCGGCAGGGTGGGGGGAAAACTGTTTTTT
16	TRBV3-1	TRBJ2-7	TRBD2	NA	CASSQYTSGYSYEQYF	TGTGCCAGCAGCCAGTATACTAGCGGGTACTCCTACGAGCAGTACTTC
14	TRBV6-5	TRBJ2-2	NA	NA	CASSEVRVTGKLFF	TGTGCCAGCAGTGAAGTAAGGGTAACCGGGAAGCTGTTTTTT
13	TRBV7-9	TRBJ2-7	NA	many	CASSLEGVGEQYF	TGTGCCAGCAGCTTAGAGGGGGTCGGCGAGCAGTACTTC
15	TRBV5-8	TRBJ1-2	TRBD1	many	CASSLLGTGGWGYTF	TGTGCCAGCAGCTTACTAGGGACAGGGGGCTGGGGCTACACCTTC
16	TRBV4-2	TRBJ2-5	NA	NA	CASSQGLEGARETQYF	TGTGCCAGCAGCCAAGGTTTGGAGGGGGCGCGGGAGACCCAGTACTTC
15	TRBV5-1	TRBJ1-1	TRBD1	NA	CASSSGTAERAEAFF	TGCGCCAGCAGCTCGGGGACAGCTGAACGGGCTGAAGCTTTCTTT
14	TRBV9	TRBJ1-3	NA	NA	CASSSGTPGNTIYF	TGTGCCAGCAGCTCCGGGACTCCTGGAAACACCATATATTTT
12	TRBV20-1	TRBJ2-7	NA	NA	CSVGKLGDEQYF	TGCAGTGTTGGTAAACTAGGAGACGAGCAGTACTTC
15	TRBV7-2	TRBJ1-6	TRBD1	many	CASTTRTGRNSPLHF	TGTGCCAGCACCACCAGGACAGGGAGGAATTCACCCCTCCACTTT
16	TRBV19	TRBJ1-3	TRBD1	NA	CASSISHRGPGNTIYF	TGTGCCAGTAGTATATCTCACAGGGGACCTGGAAACACCATATATTTT
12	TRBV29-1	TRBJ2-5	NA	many	CSVQGLGETQYF	TGCAGCGTTCAGGGTTTGGGGGAGACCCAGTACTTC
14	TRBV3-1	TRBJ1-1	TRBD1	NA	CASSQGQGGTEAFF	TGTGCCAGCAGCCAAGGACAGGGAGGTACTGAAGCTTTCTTT
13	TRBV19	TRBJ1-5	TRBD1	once	CASSKQGAAAQHF	TGTGCCAGTAGTAAACAGGGGGCCGCGGCCCAGCATTTT
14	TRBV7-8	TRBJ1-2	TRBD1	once	CASSGGQGAPGYTF	TGTGCCAGCAGTGGGGGGCAGGGGGCGCCCGGCTACACCTTC
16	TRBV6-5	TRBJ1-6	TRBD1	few	CASSYRDRAYNSPLHF	TGTGCCAGCAGTTACCGTGACAGGGCTTATAATTCACCCCTCCACTTT
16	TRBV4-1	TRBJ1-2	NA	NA	CASTKGGGATNYGYTF	TGCGCCAGCACCAAAGGTGGGGGAGCGACTAACTATGGCTACACCTTC
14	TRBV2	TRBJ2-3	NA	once	CASSDQTSTDTQYF	TGTGCCAGCAGTGACCAGACTAGCACAGATACGCAGTATTTT
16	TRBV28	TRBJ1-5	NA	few	CASRLGGTDSNQPQHF	TGTGCCAGCAGACTAGGCGGGACGGATAGCAATCAGCCCCAGCATTTT
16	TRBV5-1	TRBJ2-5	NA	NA	CASSSASGSNGETQYF	TGCGCCAGCAGCTCAGCCTCCGGGAGTAACGGCGAGACCCAGTACTTC
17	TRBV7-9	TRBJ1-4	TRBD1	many	CASSPITGGGTNEKLFF	TGTGCCAGCAGCCCCATAACAGGGGGAGGAACTAATGAAAAACTGTTTTTT
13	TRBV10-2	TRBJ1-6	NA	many	CASLQADNSPLHF	TGCGCCAGCCTACAGGCAGATAATTCACCCCTCCACTTT
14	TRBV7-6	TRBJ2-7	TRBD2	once	CASSLLLTSGEQYF	TGTGCCAGCAGTTTACTACTAACTAGCGGCGAGCAGTACTTC
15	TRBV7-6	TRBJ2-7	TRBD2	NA	CASSLDSGGAHEQYF	TGTGCCAGCAGCTTGGATAGCGGGGGGGCCCACGAGCAGTACTTC
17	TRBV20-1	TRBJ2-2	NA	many	CSARDYPPGRNTGELFF	TGCAGTGCTAGAGATTATCCGCCCGGGCGGAACACCGGGGAGCTGTTTTTT
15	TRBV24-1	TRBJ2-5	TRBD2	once	CASSPDASGAETQYF	TGTGCCAGCTCACCGGACGCTAGCGGGGCGGAGACCCAGTACTTC
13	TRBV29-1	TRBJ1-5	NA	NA	CSVVGGSNQPQHF	TGCAGCGTCGTTGGCGGGAGCAATCAGCCCCAGCATTTT
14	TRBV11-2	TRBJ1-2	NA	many	CASSPLVQGGGYTF	TGTGCCAGCAGCCCCCTGGTCCAGGGCGGTGGCTACACCTTC
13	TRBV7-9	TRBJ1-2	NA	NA	CASSSPGTNGYTF	TGTGCCAGCAGCTCCCCAGGGACGAATGGCTACACCTTC
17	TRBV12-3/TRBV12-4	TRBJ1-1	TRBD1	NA	CASSSPPPGTGNTEAFF	TGTGCCAGCAGTTCTCCTCCCCCTGGGACAGGGAACACTGAAGCTTTCTTT
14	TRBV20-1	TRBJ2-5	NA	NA	CSARDPGEQETQYF	TGCAGTGCTAGAGACCCGGGGGAGCAAGAGACCCAGTACTTC
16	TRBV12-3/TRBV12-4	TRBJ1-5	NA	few	CASSLGGFSSNQPQHF	TGTGCCAGCAGTTTGGGGGGTTTTTCTAGCAATCAGCCCCAGCATTTT
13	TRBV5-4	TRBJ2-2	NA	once	CASRRGVNGELFF	TGTGCCAGCAGGAGGGGGGTAAACGGGGAGCTGTTTTTT
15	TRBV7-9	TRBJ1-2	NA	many	CASSTGSGRAYGYTF	TGTGCCAGCAGCACTGGGTCGGGTAGAGCCTATGGCTACACCTTC
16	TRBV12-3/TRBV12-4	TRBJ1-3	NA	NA	CASSKQGQGSGSTIYF	TGTGCCAGCAGTAAACAGGGCCAAGGCTCTGGAAGCACCATATATTTT
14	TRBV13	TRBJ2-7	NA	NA	CASSAPGGVHEQYF	TGTGCCAGCAGTGCCCCGGGGGGCGTCCACGAGCAGTACTTC
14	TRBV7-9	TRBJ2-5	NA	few	CASSPLASGETQYF	TGTGCCAGCAGCCCCCTAGCCAGCGGAGAGACCCAGTACTTC
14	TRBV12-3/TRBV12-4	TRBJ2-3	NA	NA	CASSLPPSTDTQYF	TGTGCCAGCAGCCTCCCCCCTAGCACAGATACGCAGTATTTT
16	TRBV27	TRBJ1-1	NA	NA	CASSLVGGFLGTEAFF	TGTGCCAGCAGTTTGGTCGGGGGCTTTTTGGGCACTGAAGCTTTCTTT
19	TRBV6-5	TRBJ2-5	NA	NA	CASSGRQANQRITQETQYF	TGTGCCAGCAGTGGAAGACAGGCTAATCAGCGCATAACCCAAGAGACCCAGTACTTC
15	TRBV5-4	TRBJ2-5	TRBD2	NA	CASSLPGLAQETQYF	TGTGCCAGCAGCTTGCCGGGACTAGCGCAGGAGACCCAGTACTTC
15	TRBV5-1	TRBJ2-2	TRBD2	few	CASSLGAGVPGELFF	TGTGCCAGCAGCTTGGGAGCGGGAGTCCCCGGGGAGCTGTTTTTT
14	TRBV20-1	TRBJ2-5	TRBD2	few	CSARDIREEETQYF	TGCAGTGCTAGAGACATCCGGGAGGAAGAGACCCAGTACTTC
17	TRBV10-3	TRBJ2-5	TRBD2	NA	CAISEPGLAGGAETQYF	TGTGCCATCAGTGAGCCGGGACTAGCGGGGGGAGCAGAGACCCAGTACTTC
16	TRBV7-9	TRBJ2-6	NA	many	CASTDDPGTGANVLTF	TGTGCCAGCACCGACGATCCGGGTACTGGGGCCAACGTCCTGACTTTC
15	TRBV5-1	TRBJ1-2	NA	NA	CASSPTTTTNYGYTF	TGCGCCAGCAGCCCTACGACAACGACTAACTATGGCTACACCTTC